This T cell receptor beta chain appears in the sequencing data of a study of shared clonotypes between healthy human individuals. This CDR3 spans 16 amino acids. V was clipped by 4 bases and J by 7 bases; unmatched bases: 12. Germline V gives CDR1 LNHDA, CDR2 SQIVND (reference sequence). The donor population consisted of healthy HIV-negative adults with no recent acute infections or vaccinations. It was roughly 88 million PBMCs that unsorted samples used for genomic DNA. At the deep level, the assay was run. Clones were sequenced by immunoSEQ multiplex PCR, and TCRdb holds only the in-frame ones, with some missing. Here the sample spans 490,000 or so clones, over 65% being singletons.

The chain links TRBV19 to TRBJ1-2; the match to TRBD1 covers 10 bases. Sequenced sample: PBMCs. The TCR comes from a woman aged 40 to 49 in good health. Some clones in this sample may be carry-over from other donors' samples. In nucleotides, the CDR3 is TGTGCCAGTAGTACTGCCCGGACAGGGGGGCTCGGTGGCTACACCTTC. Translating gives CASSTARTGGLGGYTF.